This TCR beta chain was obtained from a study of OX40 agonist ivuxolimab in advanced cancers. As for the study in general: Ivuxolimab, an agonistic anti-OX40 (CD134) antibody, was given to patients.

The table came from immunoSEQ multiplex PCR; TCRdb's copy has only in-frame clones and leaves some out. The repertoire consists of tens of thousands of clones, with under 90% occurring once and the leading ten covering roughly 4.9%. Looked up from germline, CDR1 is MNHEY and CDR2 is SVGAGI. Between the trimmed V and J ends, which lost 4 bases and 6 bases, there was a span of 18 bases. This CDR3 is built from 15 residues. The source material was CD4+ or CD8+ T cells sorted from blood, sampled in a trial of the OX40 agonist ivuxolimab. This chain links TRBV6-5 with TRBJ1-1; possible D gene TRBD1, 6 bases. The TCR originated in an adult with an advanced solid tumor such as melanoma, head and neck, liver or kidney cancer. CDR3: CASSSGGGPFSEAFF. CDR3 DNA: TGTGCCAGCAGTTCGGGGGGGGGCCCGTTCTCTGAAGCTTTCTTT.